The 25 T cell receptor beta chains below were found in one sample sequenced in a study of blood T cells in healthy people across ages. Together with a sample-barcoded 5' primer, a J-beta primer mix was included in a second PCR lasting about 6 to 11 cycles. TCRdb recomputed calls from the 5' RACE reads with MiXCR, one row per CDR3 protein. The sample lists roughly 800,000 distinct CDR3 sequences, more than 20% occurring once. This same sample was also taken into another study, of T cells of mothers and their children.

The sample taken for sequencing was blood. Source of these receptors: a boy younger than 18 in good health.

The chain carries TRBV5-1 and TRBJ2-3, with 12 bases fitting TRBD2. The V gene's germline CDR1 is SGHRS and CDR2 YFSETQ. This CDR3 region has 14 residues. With V trimmed by 3 bases and J by 4 bases, 0 bases remained unmatched. CDR3 residues: CASSWTSGADTQYF. The CDR3 DNA follows: TGCGCCAGCAGCTGGACTAGCGGGGCAGATACGCAGTATTTT.

This clonotype was observed a few times. This rearrangement joins TRBV27 to TRBJ2-1; TRBD1 agrees at 7 bases. Germline CDR1 MNHEY, CDR2 SMNVEV (reference sequence). V lost 5 bases to trimming and J lost 10 bases; unmatched junction nucleotides: 8. The CDR3 has 13 amino acids. The CDR3 DNA is TGTGCCAGCAGTGCAACAGGGGACCAGGAGCAGTTCTTC. This sequence encodes CASSATGDQEQFF.

Only a few counts were recorded for this clonotype. The V call is TRBV12-3 or TRBV12-4, the J call TRBJ2-4; weak D call: TRBD2 (6 bases). V lost 5 bases to trimming and J lost 8 bases, with 16 bases between them. The CDR3 is 14 residues long. The CDR3 loop reads CASSSTGTSDIQYF. The CDR3 DNA reads as TGTGCCAGCAGTAGTACCGGGACTTCGGACATTCAGTACTTC.

This clonotype was observed a handful of times. The genes are TRBV4-1 and TRBJ2-2; D gene ambiguous. V was cut by 3 bases and J by 0 bases, with 8 bases left in between. CDR3 length: 15 residues. From germline, CDR1 is MGHRA and CDR2 YSYEKL. The CDR3 spells CASSHLGTNTGELFF. For the CDR3, the DNA is TGCGCCAGCAGCCACTTAGGGACGAACACCGGGGAGCTGTTTTTT.

Comment on this clonotype: Compared with germline, one end of the junction differs, possibly owing to a read error. The V call is TRBV6-4, the J call TRBJ2-2; TRBD2 might be the D (6 bases). The CDR3 is 14 amino acids. The germline V gene encodes CDR1 MRHNA and CDR2 SNTAGT. The chain's CDR3 is CASSDSGTTGELFF. CDR3 nucleotide sequence: TGTGCCAGCAGCGACTCCGGGACTACCGGGGAGCTGTTTTTT.

A few counts support this clonotype. The junction departs from germline at one end; a sequencing error may be responsible. This chain connects TRBV7-9 to TRBJ2-5, with 7 bases fitting TRBD2. The CDR3 is made up of 13 amino acids. Per the germline V gene, CDR1 is SEHNR and CDR2 is FQNEAQ (reference sequence). The CDR3 coding sequence is TGTGCCAGCAGCTTAAGCGCGGGGGAGATCCAGTACTTC. Its protein is CASSLSAGEIQYF.

This clonotype came up a few times. The V and J genes are TRBV4-1 and TRBJ1-5, with 12 bases that match TRBD1. CDR1 is MGHRA and CDR2 is YSYEKL in the germline V gene. The V and J ends lost 0 bases and 4 bases, in that order; junction bases with no gene match: 10. The CDR3 totals 19 residues. CDR3 nucleotide sequence: TGCGCCAGCAGCCAAGATCCAGGGACAGGGGGCTTAACGAATCAGCCCCAGCATTTT. It codes for CASSQDPGTGGLTNQPQHF.

The rearrangement links TRBV28 to TRBJ2-1; 7 bases are shared with TRBD1. The CDR3 runs 18 residues. The V gene's germline CDR1 is MDHEN and CDR2 SYDVKM. The trim removed 6 bases at V and 1 base at J, leaving 15 bases unmatched. The CDR3 here is CASSPIPLRQGSYNEQFF. In DNA, the CDR3 is TGTGCCAGCAGCCCTATCCCTCTTAGACAGGGATCCTACAATGAGCAGTTCTTC.

This clonotype has more than one count but fewer than ten. This chain connects TRBV5-4 to TRBJ2-1; D could derive from TRBD1 or TRBD2 (5 bases each). CDR1 SGHNT and CDR2 YYREEE come from the germline V gene (reference sequence). This CDR3 spans 14 amino acids. Trimming took 4 bases from V and 6 from J, leaving 14 bases between them. Written as DNA, the CDR3 is TGTGCCAGCAGCCGGGACGGGACGGCCAATGAGCAGTTCTTC. Amino acid sequence: CASSRDGTANEQFF.

The chain uses TRBV5-1 and TRBJ1-1; no reliable D call. The germline gives CDR1 SGHRS, CDR2 YFSETQ. V lost 0 bases and J 8 bases, leaving 17 bases between the germline ends. The CDR3 loop spans 15 amino acids. This chain's CDR3 is CASSLDPDPNAEAFF. The CDR3 DNA follows: TGCGCCAGCAGCTTGGATCCAGACCCGAACGCAGAAGCTTTCTTT.

In this sample, this clonotype turned up a few times. The V call is TRBV20-1, the J call TRBJ1-6; D perhaps matches TRBD1 (5 bases). Germline loops: CDR1 DFQATT, CDR2 SNEGSKA (reference sequence). Deletions cut 1 base from V and 9 bases from J, with 16 bases between. The CDR3 is 15 residues long. CDR3 protein: CSARGQPPNRSPLHF. The DNA of the CDR3 is TGCAGTGCTAGAGGACAGCCACCAAACCGTTCACCCCTCCACTTT.

The V call is TRBV14, the J call TRBJ2-1, with no clear D. CDR3 size: 13 residues. V was clipped by 1 base and J by 3 bases, with 4 bases between them. In germline, CDR1 is SGHDN, CDR2 FVKESK. As DNA, the CDR3 is TGTGCCAGCAGCCAAGGTTTCTACAATGAGCAGTTCTTC. Translated: CASSQGFYNEQFF.

The J gene is TRBJ2-5, the V gene TRBV29-1, with TRBD2 as a possible D gene (6 bases). The DNA matches TRBJ2-1 better at its end, which makes the J call doubtful. There are 13 residues in the CDR3. Germline CDR1 reads SQVTM; CDR2 reads ANQGSEA. The CDR3: CSVEDGGYNEQFF. The CDR3 DNA sequence: TGCAGCGTTGAAGACGGGGGATACAATGAGCAGTTCTTC.

This clonotype was detected only a few times. This chain connects TRBV27 to TRBJ2-2; tentatively, D is TRBD2 (7 bases). The V gene lost 9 bases and the J gene lost 1 base, with 12 bases spanning the gap. The CDR3 runs to 14 residues. CDR1 and CDR2 (germline): MNHEY, SMNVEV (reference sequence). CDR3 sequence (DNA): TGTGCCAGTAGGGGGGGCTTGAACACCGGGGAGCTGTTTTTT. Its translation: CASRGGLNTGELFF.

The CDR3 coding sequence is TGTGCCTGGAGTGGACCGTTCTACGAGCAGTACTTC. Encoded protein: CAWSGPFYEQYF. The chain combines TRBV30 with TRBJ2-7; D is unresolved. V dropped 1 base and J dropped 3 bases, with 7 bases sitting between them. The CDR3 is 12 residues long. The germline gives CDR1 GTSNPN, CDR2 SVGIG (reference sequence).

The sample holds a few counts of this clonotype. This chain links TRBV28 with TRBJ2-1; TRBD2 might be the D (7 bases). In germline, CDR1 is MDHEN, CDR2 SYDVKM. The V end lost 8 bases, the J end lost 10 bases, and 12 bases lay between the germline ends. This CDR3 contains 11 residues. CDR3 DNA: TGTGCCAGCCAGGGGCGGGGGGAGCAGTTCTTC. It yields the protein CASQGRGEQFF. Together with reference TRBV28 and TRBJ2-1, the CDR3 gives the full variable domain: DVKVTQSSRYLVKRTGEKVFLECVQDMDHENMFWYRQDPGLGLRLIYFSYDVKMKEKGDIPEGYSVSREKKERFSLILESASTNQTSMYLCASQGRGEQFFGPGTRLTVL.

The chain links TRBV20-1 to TRBJ2-5; no definite D call. Germline CDR1 and CDR2: DFQATT and SNEGSKA (reference sequence). V was clipped by 4 bases and J by 1 base, with 4 bases between them. The CDR3 has 11 residues. Here the CDR3 reads CSAIPQETQYF. DNA for the CDR3: TGCAGTGCTATCCCCCAAGAGACCCAGTACTTC.

This clonotype was recorded a few times. J is TRBJ2-6 and V is TRBV9; D unresolved. V gave up 2 bases and J gave up 0 bases, with 6 bases separating them. Germline V gene data show CDR1 as SGDLS and CDR2 as YYNGEE. There are 15 residues in the CDR3. CDR3: CASSVGDSGANVLTF. CDR3 nucleotide sequence: TGTGCCAGCAGCGTTGGGGACTCTGGGGCCAACGTCCTGACTTTC.

The chain couples TRBV20-1 to TRBJ2-5; maybe TRBD2 (6 bases). The CDR3 runs to 16 residues. The V gene lost 5 bases and the J gene lost 5 bases, with 24 bases spanning the gap. In germline, CDR1 is DFQATT, CDR2 SNEGSKA (reference sequence). The CDR3 DNA sequence: TGCAGTGCTCCCCTCCAGGACGGGGGAGTTTGGGAGACCCAGTACTTC. This encodes CSAPLQDGGVWETQYF.

This sequence joins TRBV15 and TRBJ2-4; D is possibly TRBD1 (6 bases). CDR3 size: 17 residues. With 5 bases removed from V and 4 bases from J, the gap between germline ends came to 21 bases. Germline CDR1 and CDR2: LNHNV and YYDKDF (reference sequence). The CDR3 DNA is TGTGCCACCAGCCGCAGGGATGGGGGCAGGGAGAAAAACATTCAGTACTTC. This codes for CATSRRDGGREKNIQYF.

The V and J genes are TRBV7-8 and TRBJ2-7; TRBD1 matches at 9 bases. The CDR3 covers 16 residues. The junction had 9 bases not matched to a gene; V was cut back by 1 base and J by 5 bases. Looked up from germline, CDR1 is SGHVS and CDR2 is FQNEAQ. The CDR3 region has the DNA TGTGCCAGCAGCTTAGGGGGCCCCACAGGGGGCGACGAGCAGTACTTC. Amino acids: CASSLGGPTGGDEQYF.

The rearrangement links TRBV2 to TRBJ2-7, with D possibly matching TRBD2 (7 bases). The germline V gene has CDR1 SNHLY and CDR2 FYNNEI. The CDR3 runs to 15 residues. Trimming took 2 bases from V and 2 from J, leaving 13 bases between them. CDR3 sequence: CASSELAGAAYEQYF. The CDR3, as DNA: TGTGCCAGCAGTGAACTCGCGGGGGCGGCCTACGAGCAGTACTTC.

This clonotype showed up many times. The V call is TRBV27, the J call TRBJ1-2; TRBD1 might be the D (6 bases). Trimming shortened V by 4 bases and J by 3 bases, and 12 bases separated the two germline ends. Germline V CDR1 and CDR2: MNHEY, SMNVEV (reference sequence). The CDR3 totals 14 residues. In DNA form, the CDR3 reads TGTGCCAGCAGTTCGACAGGTTGGGACTATGGCTACACCTTC. Protein product: CASSSTGWDYGYTF.

The chain uses TRBV20-1 and TRBJ2-7, with 8 bases fitting TRBD1. The ends lost 1 base at V and 7 bases at J; junction bases unmatched: 12. Per the germline V gene, CDR1 is DFQATT and CDR2 is SNEGSKA (reference sequence). The CDR3 runs to 15 residues. CDR3 sequence (DNA): TGCAGTGCTAGAGGGACCGGGACAGGAGGATATGAGCAGTACTTC. It is translated as CSARGTGTGGYEQYF.

This clonotype has more than one count but fewer than ten. The genes are TRBV29-1 and TRBJ2-7; 12 bases match TRBD2. Per germline, CDR1 SQVTM and CDR2 ANQGSEA. The V and J ends lost 0 bases and 4 bases, in that order; junction bases with no gene match: 10. The CDR3 is made up of 17 amino acids. The CDR3 region has the DNA TGCAGCGTTGAAGAGCCCCAGACTAGCGGGAGTATTTACGAGCAGTACTTC. It encodes CSVEEPQTSGSIYEQYF.